Presented here are 10 T cell receptor beta chains from one specimen sequenced in a study of T cells in Graves' hyperthyroidism and ophthalmopathy. TCR beta CDR3 region amplification was performed from RNA transcripts. The HTBI primer set served for first-round RT-PCR of the TCR CDR3. MiXCR was run by TCRdb on the multiplex PCR reads, yielding one entry per CDR3 protein. The sample includes around 560,000 distinct CDR3 sequences, roughly 17% of them seen just once. The sequenced sample was blood. Receptors originate from a woman under 30 with Graves' hyperthyroidism.

The CDR3 DNA follows: TGCAGTGCTAGATTGTCAGGGGCGGTCCCCGGGGAGCTGTTTTTT. Residues: CSARLSGAVPGELFF. This sequence joins TRBV20-1 and TRBJ2-2, with a possible D match to TRBD1 (6 bases). The CDR3 is 15 residues long. CDR1 and CDR2 from the germline V gene are DFQATT and SNEGSKA (reference sequence). V lost 2 bases and J lost 6, with 16 bases in between.

This clonotype was observed at least ten times. This chain links TRBV4-1 with TRBJ2-3; no definite D call. Trimming removed 4 bases at V and 1 base at J, with 6 bases between. Germline CDR1 and CDR2: MGHRA and YSYEKL. The length of the CDR3 is 13 residues. Here the CDR3 DNA reads TGCGCCAGCAGCCGAGTACGCACAGATACGCAGTATTTT. It translates to CASSRVRTDTQYF.

This clonotype was recorded many times. This chain connects TRBV6-1 to TRBJ1-5; D not resolved. Germline V gives CDR1 MNHNS, CDR2 SASEGT. This CDR3 has 14 amino acids. V was pared by 6 bases and J by 2 bases, with 11 bases between. CDR3 in DNA: TGTGCCAGCAGACTGGGGTTTGGCAATCAGCCCCAGCATTTT. Translated: CASRLGFGNQPQHF.

This clonotype was seen a single time. The rearrangement joins TRBV12-5 to TRBJ1-5, with TRBD1 matching over 8 bases. Germline V gene data show CDR1 as LGHNT and CDR2 as FRNRAP. Trimming cost V 0 bases and J 7 bases; bases outside gene matches: 5. There are 15 residues in the CDR3. CDR3 sequence reads: CASGLVDRGNQPQHF. CDR3 DNA sequence: TGTGCTAGTGGTTTGGTAGACAGGGGAAACCAGCCCCAGCATTTT.

The V gene is TRBV30, the J gene TRBJ2-4; TRBD1 aligns across 7 bases. Germline CDR1 and CDR2: GTSNPN and SVGIG (reference sequence). V lost 3 bases to trimming and J lost 0 bases; unmatched junction nucleotides: 11. The CDR3 extends over 17 amino acids. This CDR3 reads CAWSGPGQIVAKNIQYF. The CDR3 DNA is TGTGCCTGGAGCGGACCGGGACAGATTGTAGCCAAAAACATTCAGTACTTC.

This clonotype has only a few counts. The V call is TRBV10-2, the J call TRBJ2-7; TRBD1 agrees at 7 bases. Per germline, CDR1 WSHSY and CDR2 SAAADI. The CDR3 spans 12 residues. J gave up 4 bases and V 7 bases, and 4 bases lay outside the gene matches. CDR3 in DNA: TGCGCCAGCAAAGGGGGCGGTTACGAGCAGTACTTC. Encoded protein: CASKGGGYEQYF.

The chain joins TRBV2 to TRBJ2-2; D gene ambiguous. The length of the CDR3 is 14 residues. V was pared by 9 bases and J by 1 base, with 12 bases between. Germline V lookup: CDR1 SNHLY, CDR2 FYNNEI. As DNA, the CDR3 is TGTGCCAGTGTCCGCCAGAAGAACACCGGGGAGCTGTTTTTT. Protein product: CASVRQKNTGELFF. Combining the CDR3 with reference TRBV2 and TRBJ2-2 gives the whole variable domain EPEVTQTPSHQVTQMGQEVILRCVPISNHLYFYWYRQILGQKVEFLVSFYNNEISEKSEIFDDQFSVERPDGSNFTLKIRSTKLEDSAMYFCASVRQKNTGELFFGEGSRLTVL.

This clonotype has ten or more counts. V and J are TRBV11-2 and TRBJ2-5; D tentatively reads TRBD1 or TRBD2 (6 bases each). The CDR3 is 15 amino acids. Trimming pared 5 bases from V and 4 bases from J, leaving 17 bases between. Looked up from germline, CDR1 is SGHAT and CDR2 is FQNNGV. The CDR3 spells CASSPGEVRRETQYF. CDR3 sequence (DNA): TGTGCCAGCAGCCCAGGGGAGGTCCGAAGAGAGACCCAGTACTTC.

V usage is TRBV28 and J usage is TRBJ2-3; no firm D call. From germline, CDR1 is MDHEN and CDR2 SYDVKM. The CDR3 length is 17 residues. Between the trimmed V and J ends, which lost 6 bases and 2 bases, there was a span of 21 bases. CDR3 sequence: CASSIWLLLSTTDTQYF. The DNA for the CDR3 is TGTGCCAGCAGCATATGGCTTTTACTATCCACCACAGATACGCAGTATTTT.

This rearrangement joins TRBV7-3 to TRBJ2-4; TRBD1 matches at 10 bases. This CDR3 spans 14 amino acids. Germline CDR1 SGHTA, CDR2 FQGTGA. V gave up 5 bases and J gave up 11 bases; unmatched junction bases: 9. In DNA form, the CDR3 reads TGTGCCAGCAGCCCGGGACAGGGGTTTAACTTTCAGTACTTC. Translated, it gives CASSPGQGFNFQYF. Using reference TRBV7-3 and TRBJ2-4 for the parts outside the CDR3, the full variable domain is GAGVSQTPSNKVTEKGKYVELRCDPISGHTALYWYRQSLGQGPEFLIYFQGTGAADDSGLPNDRFFAVRPEGSVSTLKIQRTERGDSAVYLCASSPGQGFNFQYFGAGTRLSVL.